Each of the 27 T cell receptor beta chains below was sequenced from the same sample in a study of T-cell reconstitution after alpha-beta-depleted transplantation in children. Unique molecular identifiers were incorporated into the prepared TCRbeta library. One entry per CDR3 protein results from TCRdb running MiXCR on the PCR reads. The table shows hundreds of thousands of distinct CDR3 sequences, with under 20% occurring only once. Source: PBMCs, mostly from graft donor cells, taken 360 days after TCRalphabeta/CD19-depleted stem cell transplant. These receptors all come from a male patient aged 10 to 17 who had a stem cell transplant for acute lymphoblastic leukemia, so the T cells may come from the graft donor.

The V call is TRBV7-4, the J call TRBJ2-1; 10 bases match TRBD2. Germline V gene data show CDR1 as SGHVT and CDR2 as SQSDAQ. The V and J ends lost 0 bases and 10 bases, in that order; junction bases with no gene match: 6. The CDR3 totals 15 residues. The CDR3 sequence is CASSLASLAGWEQFF. DNA for the CDR3: TGTGCCAGCAGCTTAGCATCACTAGCGGGATGGGAGCAGTTCTTC.

The chain employs TRBV7-9 and TRBJ2-3; D is unclear. This CDR3 region has 15 residues. From germline, CDR1 is SEHNR and CDR2 FQNEAQ (reference sequence). V lost 1 base and J lost 1, with 9 bases in between. CDR3 sequence (DNA): TGTGCCAGCAGCTTAGGCTGGTCCCGCACAGATACGCAGTATTTT. Protein: CASSLGWSRTDTQYF. The full variable domain, with the rest looked up from reference TRBV7-9 and TRBJ2-3, is DTGVSQNPRHKITKRGQNVTFRCDPISEHNRLYWYRQTLGQGPEFLTYFQNEAQLEKSRLLSDRFSAERPKGSFSTLEIQRTEQGDSAMYLCASSLGWSRTDTQYFGPGTRLTVL.

The chain recombines TRBV6-1 with TRBJ2-1; the D gene is possibly TRBD1 (7 bases). This CDR3 region has 12 residues. In germline, CDR1 is MNHNS, CDR2 SASEGT. Trimming stripped 8 bases from V and 12 bases from J, with 17 bases between. The CDR3 sequence: CASGLYRGGQFF. In DNA, the CDR3 is TGTGCCAGCGGCTTATACAGGGGAGGGCAGTTCTTC.

The V gene is TRBV24-1, the J gene TRBJ2-5; 9 bases align to TRBD1. Germline lookup yields CDR1 KGHDR and CDR2 SFDVKD. This CDR3 is 19 amino acids long. J lost 5 bases, V lost 8 bases, and 23 bases had no gene match. The CDR3 DNA is TGTGCCACCAATGAAAATCTAGGTTCGAACAGGGGGCCTCGGGAGACCCAGTACTTC. It codes for CATNENLGSNRGPRETQYF.

The rearrangement uses TRBV3-1 and TRBJ2-1, with 11 bases identical to TRBD2. Germline assignment: CDR1 LGHDT and CDR2 YNNKEL (reference sequence). V was clipped by 4 bases and J by 4 bases; unmatched bases: 6. The CDR3 is 16 residues long. The CDR3 loop reads CASSLAGGLLYNEQFF. The CDR3 nucleotides read TGTGCCAGCAGCCTAGCGGGAGGGCTTTTATACAATGAGCAGTTCTTC.

V is TRBV20-1 and J is TRBJ2-3, with 8 positions matching TRBD2. Trimming cost V 1 base and J 2 bases; bases outside gene matches: 2. The CDR3 runs to 14 residues. Germline assignment: CDR1 DFQATT and CDR2 SNEGSKA (reference sequence). The CDR3 loop is CSARATSVTDTQYF. The CDR3 DNA reads TGCAGTGCTAGAGCGACTAGCGTCACAGATACGCAGTATTTT.

This clonotype was recorded a few times. The chain links TRBV12-3 or TRBV12-4 to TRBJ2-2; no firm D call. Trimming took off 4 bases at V and 6 bases at J, with 12 bases between the two ends. CDR3 size: 14 residues. CDR3: CASSYTYIAGELFF. CDR3 DNA: TGTGCCAGCAGTTATACTTATATCGCCGGGGAGCTGTTTTTT.

This sequence joins TRBV20-1 and TRBJ2-2, with TRBD2 identical over 8 bases. The germline CDR1 and CDR2 sequences are DFQATT and SNEGSKA (reference sequence). The V and J ends lost 6 bases and 6 bases, in that order; junction bases with no gene match: 6. The CDR3 length is 13 residues. CDR3 protein: CSARRGVSGELFF. For the CDR3, the DNA is TGCAGTGCAAGGCGGGGGGTATCCGGGGAGCTGTTTTTT.

This clonotype has more than one count but fewer than ten. CDR3 residues: CASSLTDLYNEQFF. The DNA for the CDR3 is TGCGCCAGCAGCTTGACGGACCTATACAATGAGCAGTTCTTC. The V and J genes are TRBV5-1 and TRBJ2-1; D not certain. This CDR3 is 14 amino acids long. With 1 base removed from V and 4 bases from J, the gap between germline ends came to 9 bases. Germline CDR1 SGHRS, CDR2 YFSETQ.

This rearrangement joins TRBV6-1 to TRBJ2-5, with D perhaps matching TRBD1 or TRBD2 (6 bases each). V lost 5 bases and J 0 bases, leaving 19 bases between the germline ends. The CDR3 extends over 17 amino acids. In germline, CDR1 is MNHNS, CDR2 SASEGT. CDR3 in amino acids: CASSLGRAGHDQETQYF. DNA of the CDR3: TGTGCCAGCAGTCTAGGACGGGCGGGACACGACCAAGAGACCCAGTACTTC.

In DNA form, the CDR3 reads TGTGCCAGCAGTGAATTGGTGAACACCGGGGAGCTGTTTTTT. It yields the protein CASSELVNTGELFF. V and J are TRBV2 and TRBJ2-2; no definite D call. CDR3 size: 14 residues. V lost 2 bases to trimming and J lost 1 base, with 5 bases between them. The germline gives CDR1 SNHLY, CDR2 FYNNEI.

V usage is TRBV5-1 and J usage is TRBJ2-7; TRBD1 might be the D (6 bases). The CDR3 covers 16 residues. Germline-derived CDR1 and CDR2 are SGHRS and YFSETQ. V gave up 0 bases and J gave up 2 bases, with 15 bases separating them. CDR3 nucleotides: TGCGCCAGCAGCTTGGCCACGACCAGGGGCACCTACGAGCAGTACTTC. It is translated as CASSLATTRGTYEQYF.

This clonotype was detected many times. A read error may account for a junction end that differs from germline. The chain carries TRBV7-7 and TRBJ2-1; TRBD1 might be the D (6 bases). Per the germline V gene, CDR1 is SSHAT and CDR2 is FNYEAQ (reference sequence). The CDR3 loop spans 13 amino acids. The CDR3 loop is CASSLVQLDSLHF. CDR3 in DNA: TGTGCCAGCAGCTTAGTACAGTTGGACAGTTTACACTTC.

The chain links TRBV5-5 to TRBJ2-3, with D uncertain. Germline V CDR1 and CDR2: SGHKS, YYEKEE (reference sequence). The CDR3 covers 14 residues. V was shortened by 2 bases and J by 1 base, with 8 bases between the two germline ends. Here the CDR3 reads CASSFDARTDTQYF. The CDR3 nucleotides are TGTGCCAGCAGCTTTGACGCACGCACAGATACGCAGTATTTT.

The gene calls are TRBV10-3 and TRBJ2-5; the D is unclear. From germline, CDR1 is ENHRY and CDR2 SYGVKD. The CDR3 has 15 residues. Trimming pared 0 bases from V and 0 bases from J, leaving 8 bases between. This CDR3 reads CAISESLEYQETQYF. The CDR3 DNA sequence: TGTGCCATCAGTGAGTCGTTAGAGTACCAAGAGACCCAGTACTTC.

This clonotype was observed a handful of times. The chain recombines TRBV11-2 with TRBJ2-1, with D possibly matching TRBD2 (6 bases). V was trimmed by 5 bases and J by 6 bases, leaving 17 bases between them. The CDR3 length is 15 residues. Looked up from germline, CDR1 is SGHAT and CDR2 is FQNNGV. The CDR3 region has the DNA TGTGCCAGCAGCAAGAAGGAGGTGGGGGGCAATGAGCAGTTCTTC. Translating it yields CASSKKEVGGNEQFF.

The chain joins TRBV3-1 to TRBJ2-1; 9 bases agree with TRBD2. Germline V lookup: CDR1 LGHDT, CDR2 YNNKEL (reference sequence). This CDR3 comprises 19 residues. V shed 11 bases and J 3 bases; nucleotides not matched to a gene: 23. In nucleotides, the CDR3 is TGTGCCTGCTGTTTACCGACACAGGTAGCGGGAGCTTTCTACAATGAGCAGTTCTTC. Protein product: CACCLPTQVAGAFYNEQFF.

This clonotype was detected only a few times. This chain uses TRBV6-5 with TRBJ1-2, with 8 nucleotides matching TRBD1. Losses at the gene ends were 4 bases for V and 8 bases for J; bases not matched to a gene: 9. The CDR3 totals 14 residues. In germline, CDR1 is MNHEY, CDR2 SVGAGI. The CDR3 loop reads CASSFTGGQGGYTF. The CDR3 DNA reads as TGTGCCAGCAGTTTCACAGGGGGTCAGGGGGGCTACACCTTC.

This clonotype was observed a handful of times. The rearrangement uses TRBV10-3 and TRBJ2-1, with D perhaps matching TRBD2 (6 bases). The CDR3 is 17 residues long. The V end was cut by 2 bases, the J end by 0 bases, with 14 bases between. Looked up from germline, CDR1 is ENHRY and CDR2 is SYGVKD. CDR3 protein: CAISEPHAGLSYNEQFF. CDR3 nucleotides: TGTGCCATCAGTGAGCCACACGCGGGGCTCTCCTACAATGAGCAGTTCTTC.

The chain employs TRBV12-3 or TRBV12-4 and TRBJ1-2; D remains ambiguous. The V and J ends lost 3 bases and 0 bases respectively, with 11 bases between them. The CDR3 is 15 amino acids. The CDR3 nucleotides read TGTGCCAGCAGTTTTCAGAACCGAACTAACTATGGCTACACCTTC. It is translated as CASSFQNRTNYGYTF.

There are many counts of this clonotype. CDR3 in DNA: TGTGCCAGCAGTCCCCACTACGACCAACGGGAGACCCAGTACTTC. Translation gives CASSPHYDQRETQYF. The chain couples TRBV28 to TRBJ2-5; the D is unclear. This CDR3 comprises 15 residues. V was clipped by 5 bases and J by 5 bases, with 18 bases between them. From germline, CDR1 is MDHEN and CDR2 SYDVKM.

This clonotype was seen a few times. The CDR3 loop reads CASSQDLTRGGKLFF. CDR3 in DNA: TGTGCCAGCAGCCAAGACTTAACAAGAGGAGGAAAACTGTTTTTT. V is TRBV3-1 and J is TRBJ1-4; D gene unclear. V shed 0 bases and J shed 10 bases, with 15 bases lying between them. CDR1 is LGHDT and CDR2 is YNNKEL in the germline V gene (reference sequence). The CDR3 runs 15 residues. The variable domain in full, completed from reference TRBV3-1 and TRBJ1-4, reads DTAVSQTPKYLVTQMGNDKSIKCEQNLGHDTMYWYKQDSKKFLKIMFSYNNKELIINETVPNRFSPKSPDKAHLNLHINSLELGDSAVYFCASSQDLTRGGKLFFGSGTQLSVL.

The V call is TRBV5-5, the J call TRBJ2-7; the D gene is possibly TRBD1 (6 bases). Looked up from germline, CDR1 is SGHKS and CDR2 is YYEKEE (reference sequence). The CDR3 is 15 amino acids. V was clipped by 0 bases and J by 3 bases, with 13 bases between them. The CDR3 DNA reads as TGTGCCAGCAGCTTGGGACTGTTACAGGGCTACGAGCAGTACTTC. It is translated as CASSLGLLQGYEQYF.

This clonotype occurred many times. V and J are TRBV7-2 and TRBJ2-2, with 11 nucleotides matching TRBD2. CDR1 is SGHTA and CDR2 is FQGNSA in the germline V gene. The CDR3 consists of 17 residues. With 5 bases clipped from V and 4 bases from J, the junction kept 9 bases outside the gene matches. For the CDR3, the DNA is TGTGCCAGCAGCCAAGGACTAGCGGGCCTGGGCACCGGGGAGCTGTTTTTT. It is translated as CASSQGLAGLGTGELFF.

This clonotype has just a few counts. The chain carries TRBV4-1 and TRBJ2-7, with a tentative D call TRBD2 (6 bases). The CDR3 has 17 residues. Germline V gene data show CDR1 as MGHRA and CDR2 as YSYEKL. V lost 3 bases and J 6 bases, leaving 24 bases between the germline ends. The CDR3 DNA reads TGCGCCAGCAGCCATGTGCTAGGAGCTTTGGGGGGTGGCGAGCAGTACTTC. The encoded protein is CASSHVLGALGGGEQYF.

The rearrangement uses TRBV29-1 and TRBJ2-5; D not certain. Germline V CDR1 and CDR2: SQVTM, ANQGSEA. V was trimmed by 1 base and J by 7 bases, leaving 4 bases between them. The CDR3 covers 10 residues. This CDR3 reads CSVEGGTQYF. In DNA, the CDR3 is TGCAGCGTTGAAGGCGGGACCCAGTACTTC.

This clonotype has only a few counts. This chain connects TRBV5-1 to TRBJ2-7, with D possibly TRBD1 on 5 matching bases. Germline V gene sequence: CDR1 SGHRS, CDR2 YFSETQ. This CDR3 is built from 13 residues. V gave up 3 bases and J gave up 7 bases, with 14 bases separating them. The CDR3 nucleotides are TGCGCCAGCAGCTCAACAGGTGGCGCTGAGCAGTACTTC. It specifies CASSSTGGAEQYF.